The clone carrying this T cell receptor (beta chain) was counted a few times. Its specificity is not known. Assay: immunoSEQ multiplex PCR; the TCRdb copy retains only in-frame clones and omits some. Altogether tens of thousands of clones are present, approximately 88% being singletons, with the ten largest covering about 4.5%. The sample originates from a study of a mutant IDH1 vaccine in newly diagnosed glioma. As to time point: week 47, end of study. Vaccine doses each comprised 300 ug of mutant IDH1 20-mer peptide, with topical imiquimod. Germline V gene sequence: CDR1 SGHRS, CDR2 YFSETQ. The CDR3 extends over 14 amino acids. V was shortened by 4 bases and J by 2 bases, with 12 bases between the two germline ends.

The source of this sequence is a woman between 25 and 40 years old with glioma. Some clones in this sample may be carry-over from other donors' samples. The input for sequencing was PBMCs, taken from a glioma patient whose treatment included an IDH1 peptide vaccine. V usage is TRBV5-1 and J usage is TRBJ1-2, with a possible D match to TRBD1 (5 bases). CDR3 coding DNA: TGCGCCAGCAGCCCCGGTCGGGGGAACTATGGCTACACCTTC. It encodes CASSPGRGNYGYTF.